This is a list of T cell receptor beta chains from one sample in a study of monozygotic twins with inflammatory bowel disease. TCRdb reworked the 5' RACE reads into one entry per CDR3 protein, no DNA. This table holds approximately 200,000 distinct CDR3 sequences. Sequenced: blood. The receptors derive from a human donor with ulcerative colitis or Crohn's disease, or a healthy co-twin of an affected twin (not recorded which). CDR3s include the opening cysteine and the closing phenylalanine or tryptophan.

v_call	j_call	cdr3_aa
TRBV15	TRBJ1-3	CATRTSHKSSGNTIYF
TRBV20-1	TRBJ1-4	CSASPFEKLFF
TRBV4-1	TRBJ2-3	CASSRLPPPDTQYF
TRBV5-1	TRBJ1-1	CASSPSSWTNTEAFF
TRBV20-1	TRBJ2-7	CSASQGAPYEQYF
TRBV7-9	TRBJ1-2	CASSKTGTGNYGYTF
TRBV5-5	TRBJ2-1	CASSLGVRPEQFF
TRBV11-1	TRBJ2-1	CASSPWTSGLNEQFF
TRBV10-3	TRBJ2-7	CAISEDRGLSEQYF
TRBV4-1	TRBJ1-1	CASSSQDRHATEAFF
TRBV12-3/TRBV12-4	TRBJ1-5	CATNRVLGQPQHF
TRBV5-1	TRBJ2-2	CASSWGRENTGELFF
TRBV20-1	TRBJ2-1	CSTVSGVPYNEQFF
TRBV6-1	TRBJ1-1	CASSDMTGANTEAFF
TRBV18	TRBJ2-5	CASSPPGAAGTQYF
TRBV20-1	TRBJ2-1	CSGQGDSYNEQFF
TRBV7-9	TRBJ2-2	CASSQKGAGYTGELFF
TRBV7-9	TRBJ2-3	CASLATMRRTDTQYF
TRBV5-1	TRBJ1-5	CASRPGTGNQPQHF
TRBV3-1	TRBJ1-1	CASSQDPGPNTEAFF
TRBV4-2	TRBJ1-1	CASSQDQALPDAFF
TRBV6-6	TRBJ2-2	CASSLAGATGELFF
TRBV4-1	TRBJ2-4	CASSQDGDAPRLAKNIQYF
TRBV5-1	TRBJ1-1	CASSSRPGTANTEAFF
TRBV3-1	TRBJ2-5	CASSSRQQETQYF
TRBV14	TRBJ1-5	CASSQDWGPQHF
TRBV19	TRBJ2-2	CASSRSEYDTGELFF
TRBV2	TRBJ1-1	CASSYTGGNTEAFF
TRBV20-1	TRBJ2-3	CSVGGDLAESTDTQYF
TRBV20-1	TRBJ2-5	CSASWSGRAKTQYF